This record concerns one T cell receptor (beta chain) sequence. Clones were read by immunoSEQ multiplex PCR, and TCRdb kept only the in-frame ones, dropping some. The table lists about 49,000 clones, roughly 96% of them singletons. The source of the sample is a study of T cells in tuberculosis. For the study at large: Within 7 days of starting treatment, or before, PBMC were stored.

The CDR3 length is 16 residues. The trim removed 3 bases at V and 6 bases at J, leaving 12 bases unmatched. Germline V gene lookup returns CDR1 LNHNV and CDR2 YYDKDF (reference sequence). Time point described: new active TB diagnosis, blood taken before or within 7 days of starting treatment. This sample comprised PBMCs, obtained at tuberculosis diagnosis. The source of this sequence is an adult with tuberculosis. This sequence joins TRBV15 and TRBJ2-7, with 9 bases matching TRBD1. CDR3 in amino acids: CATSRAQPGQGREQYF. The CDR3 DNA reads TGTGCCACCAGCAGGGCGCAGCCGGGACAGGGACGCGAGCAGTACTTC. Supplemented by reference TRBV15 and TRBJ2-7, the full variable domain reads DAMVIQNPRYQVTQFGKPVTLSCSQTLNHNVMYWYQQKSSQAPKLLFHYYDKDFNNEADTPDNFQSRRPNTSFCFLDIRSPGLGDTAMYLCATSRAQPGQGREQYFGPGTRLTVT.